A single sample is the source of the 13 T cell receptor beta chains below, sequenced in a study of PD-L1 blockade in urothelial cancer (dated by TCRdb to 2017 to 2019). Libraries were constructed by the immunoSEQ multiplex PCR assay. What TCRdb holds here is the immuneACCESS table cut down to in-frame rearrangements. Part of the clones is not present; checked against another copy, under half of the missing clones reflect an unresolved V gene, and the others are unexplained. Present in this sample are 45,000 to 55,000 clones, approximately 80% of which were seen just once. The ten largest clonotypes hold approximately 1.4% of the sample. According to the study, the label for this sample's time point signals: pretreatment peripheral blood. The input for sequencing was PBMCs, taken around atezolizumab (anti-PD-L1) treatment. The receptor source for this set is a man aged 50 or older with urothelial cancer.

The V and J genes are TRBV21-1 and TRBJ2-1; TRBD2, the table's D call, lacks a check against the DNA. TRBV21-1 constitutes a pseudogene. CDR3 size: 18 residues. CDR3 coding DNA: TGTGCCAGCAACTCACTAGCGGGAGGGCCTAGGACCTACAATGAGCAGTTCTTC. Amino acid sequence: CASNSLAGGPRTYNEQFF.

The chain is built from TRBV18 and TRBJ1-5; TRBD1 aligns across 7 bases. After removal of 3 bases from V and 6 bases from J, the junction contained 2 bases not matched to a gene. The CDR3 length is 13 residues. Germline V gene sequence: CDR1 KGHSH, CDR2 LQKENI. CDR3 loop: CASSPDRVQPQHF. CDR3 coding DNA: TGTGCCAGCTCACCCGACAGGGTTCAGCCCCAGCATTTT.

This sequence joins TRBV6-5 and TRBJ1-2, with 9 bases lining up with TRBD1. Per germline, CDR1 MNHEY and CDR2 SVGAGI. Losses at the gene ends were 6 bases for V and 3 bases for J; bases not matched to a gene: 5. This CDR3 comprises 14 residues. The CDR3 DNA reads TGTGCCAGCAGAAAAAGGACAGGGGACTATGGCTACACCTTC. As protein: CASRKRTGDYGYTF.

V gene TRBV5-1 combines with J gene TRBJ2-5; 10 bases line up with TRBD2. The V and J ends lost 4 bases and 0 bases, in that order; junction bases with no gene match: 3. The CDR3 consists of 15 residues. Germline CDR1 and CDR2: SGHRS and YFSETQ. CDR3 sequence: CASSILAGNQETQYF. The CDR3 region has the DNA TGCGCCAGCAGCATACTAGCGGGGAACCAAGAGACCCAGTACTTC.

The CDR3, as DNA: TGTGCCAGCAGTAAAGGGGTGGGCTATGGCTACACCTTC. It encodes CASSKGVGYGYTF. V usage is TRBV6-5 and J usage is TRBJ1-2, with D tentatively TRBD1 (5 bases). The CDR3 has 13 residues. CDR1 and CDR2 from the germline V gene are MNHEY and SVGAGI. V shed 5 bases and J shed 4 bases, with 11 bases lying between them.

The chain joins TRBV27 to TRBJ1-2; TRBD1 is a possible D gene (6 bases). The germline V gene encodes CDR1 MNHEY and CDR2 SMNVEV (reference sequence). V lost 4 bases and J lost 8, with 14 bases in between. The CDR3 has 13 residues. CDR3 DNA: TGTGCCAGCAGTTCAGGGGAATTGGAAGGCTACACCTTC. This sequence encodes CASSSGELEGYTF.

CDR3 DNA sequence: TGTGCCAGCAGTCCCCCCGGGACAGGGTACACTGAAGCTTTCTTT. Residues: CASSPPGTGYTEAFF. This sequence joins TRBV28 and TRBJ1-1; 9 bases are shared with TRBD1. CDR3 length equals 15 residues. Germline V lookup: CDR1 MDHEN, CDR2 SYDVKM. With V trimmed by 5 bases and J by 3 bases, 7 bases remained unmatched.

This chain connects TRBV27 to TRBJ2-7; D is undetermined. Trimming left V 4 bases short and J 0 bases short, with 7 bases between. Germline V lookup: CDR1 MNHEY, CDR2 SMNVEV (reference sequence). This CDR3 is built from 13 residues. CDR3 region: CASSSDTSYEQYF. CDR3 DNA: TGTGCCAGCAGTTCAGATACCTCCTACGAGCAGTACTTC.

V and J are TRBV28 and TRBJ1-6; D remains unclear. CDR1 is MDHEN and CDR2 is SYDVKM in the germline V gene. The V end lost 3 bases, the J end lost 5 bases, and 8 bases lay between the germline ends. This CDR3 contains 14 residues. The CDR3 loop is CASSFEKNNSPLHF. As DNA, the CDR3 is TGTGCCAGCAGTTTCGAGAAGAATAATTCACCCCTCCACTTT.

This sequence joins TRBV6-5 and TRBJ2-7, with TRBD2 matching 10 bases. Trimming took 3 bases from V and 7 from J; bases not matched to a gene: 9. Germline V gene sequence: CDR1 MNHEY, CDR2 SVGAGI. The CDR3 consists of 15 residues. CDR3 nucleotide sequence: TGTGCCAGCAGTTATGGTTCTAGCGGGAGCGGTGAGCAGTACTTC. Translation: CASSYGSSGSGEQYF.

The chain couples TRBV4-1 to TRBJ1-4, with 8 nucleotides matching TRBD1. The germline CDR1 and CDR2 sequences are MGHRA and YSYEKL. The length of the CDR3 is 13 residues. Trimming removed 1 base from V and 12 bases from J; junction bases left unmatched: 4. DNA for the CDR3: TGCGCCAGCAGCCAAGTGGGACAGGAGCAACTGTTTTTT. It codes for CASSQVGQEQLFF.

The CDR3 reads CAWEPGQGNQPQHF. CDR3 in DNA: TGTGCCTGGGAACCGGGACAGGGCAATCAGCCCCAGCATTTT. J is TRBJ1-5 and V is TRBV30; 8 nucleotides agree with TRBD1. The trim removed 5 bases at V and 2 bases at J, leaving 5 bases unmatched. CDR3 size: 14 residues. Germline lookup yields CDR1 GTSNPN and CDR2 SVGIG (reference sequence).

V usage is TRBV2 and J usage is TRBJ2-5; TRBD2 is a possible D gene (5 bases). The J call may be in error: the DNA end matches TRBJ2-7 better. CDR3 size: 13 residues. Germline V gene data show CDR1 as SNHLY and CDR2 as FYNNEI. The CDR3 coding sequence is TGTGCCAGCAGGACGGGAATCCTTAACGAGCAGTACTTC. Translating gives CASRTGILNEQYF.